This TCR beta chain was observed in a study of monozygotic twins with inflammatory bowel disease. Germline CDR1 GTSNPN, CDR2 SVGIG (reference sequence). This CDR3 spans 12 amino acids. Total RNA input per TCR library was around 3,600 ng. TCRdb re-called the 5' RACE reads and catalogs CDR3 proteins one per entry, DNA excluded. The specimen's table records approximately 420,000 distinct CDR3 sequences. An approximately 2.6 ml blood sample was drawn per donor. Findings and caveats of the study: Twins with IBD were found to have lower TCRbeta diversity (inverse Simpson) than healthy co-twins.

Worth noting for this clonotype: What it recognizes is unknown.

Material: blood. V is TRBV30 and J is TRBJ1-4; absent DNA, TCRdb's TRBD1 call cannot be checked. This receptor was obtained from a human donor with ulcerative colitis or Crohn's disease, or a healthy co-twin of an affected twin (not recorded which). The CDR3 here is CACTGGFEKLFF.